The following is a T cell receptor beta chain sequence with its context. Its antigen is unidentified. Per donor, 2 to 2.5 ml of blood was collected and frozen. CDR3 length equals 13 residues. Germline-derived CDR1 and CDR2 are SEHNR and FQNEAQ (reference sequence). TCRdb re-called the 5' RACE reads and gives one entry per CDR3 protein, without DNA. The sample is made up of roughly 120,000 distinct CDR3 sequences, and the top ten hold around 12% of it. This sample is part of a study of monozygotic twins with inflammatory bowel disease. General study results and limits: Healthy co-twins had higher TCRbeta inverse Simpson diversity than their IBD twins. Healthy twins shared more clonotypes with others than IBD patients, most markedly active ones.

This TCR was sampled from a human donor with ulcerative colitis or Crohn's disease, or a healthy co-twin of an affected twin (not recorded which). Specimen: blood. The rearrangement joins TRBV7-9 to TRBJ2-4. The chain's CDR3 is CASSPDGKNIQYF. Combining the CDR3 with reference TRBV7-9 and TRBJ2-4 gives the whole variable domain DTGVSQNPRHKITKRGQNVTFRCDPISEHNRLYWYRQTLGQGPEFLTYFQNEAQLEKSRLLSDRFSAERPKGSFSTLEIQRTEQGDSAMYLCASSPDGKNIQYFGAGTRLSVL.